This T cell receptor (beta chain) was recorded in a study of T cells after posttransplantation cyclophosphamide. Clones were sequenced by immunoSEQ multiplex PCR, and TCRdb holds only the in-frame ones, with some missing. In the table there are approximately 6,600 clones, 95% to 98% of which are singletons. The clonotype originates from a man aged 40-49 years in good health, CMV-negative, and a related stem cell transplant donor. The sequenced material came from memory CD4+ T cells sorted from PBMCs.

CDR3 sequence (DNA): TGTGCCAGCAGCTTAGCGCGAGAGACCCAGTACTTC. Its translation is CASSLARETQYF. The chain has TRBV7-2 and TRBJ2-5; D call uncertain. This CDR3 has 12 amino acids. The V end lost 0 bases, the J end lost 4 bases, and 3 bases lay between the germline ends. Germline assignment: CDR1 SGHTA and CDR2 FQGNSA. The whole variable domain, filled in from reference TRBV7-2 and TRBJ2-5, reads GAGVSQSPSNKVTEKGKDVELRCDPISGHTALYWYRQSLGQGLEFLIYFQGNSAPDKSGLPSDRFSAERTGGSVSTLTIQRTQQEDSAVYLCASSLARETQYFGPGTRLLVL.